This passage covers 20 T cell receptor beta chains from one sample sequenced in a study of blood T cells in healthy people across ages. The second PCR ran about 6 to 11 cycles with a sample-barcoded 5' primer and J-beta primers. MiXCR, run by TCRdb on the 5' RACE reads, gives a single entry per CDR3 protein. This table holds around 1,100,000 distinct CDR3 sequences, 30% to 40% found once. The sequencing sample was made of blood. The receptors originated from a man aged 18 to 29 in good health.

This clonotype was seen a few times. CDR3 residues: CASSAQGLGPDTQYF. The CDR3 DNA is TGCGCCAGCAGCGCTCAGGGGCTCGGGCCAGATACGCAGTATTTT. This chain joins TRBV5-1 and TRBJ2-3; a possible D gene is TRBD1 (6 bases). Per the germline V gene, CDR1 is SGHRS and CDR2 is YFSETQ. With 4 bases removed from V and 4 bases from J, the gap between germline ends came to 16 bases. This CDR3 comprises 15 residues.

The chain has TRBV29-1 and TRBJ2-5; maybe TRBD2 (6 bases). The germline gives CDR1 SQVTM, CDR2 ANQGSEA. CDR3 length: 11 amino acids. V was cut by 5 bases and J by 11 bases, with 15 bases left in between. The CDR3 DNA sequence: TGCAGCGTTTCAGGGAGGAATGAGCAGTACTTC. The encoded protein is CSVSGRNEQYF.

The chain is built from TRBV29-1 and TRBJ2-3; tentative D call: TRBD1 (5 bases). Germline CDR1 is SQVTM and CDR2 is ANQGSEA. Trimming left V 7 bases short and J 2 bases short, with 10 bases between. The CDR3 length is 12 residues. The CDR3 is CSARESTDTQYF. The CDR3 DNA reads TGCAGCGCCAGGGAATCCACAGATACGCAGTATTTT.

The chain combines TRBV12-3 or TRBV12-4 with TRBJ1-6; D is perhaps TRBD1 (5 bases). V gave up 6 bases and J gave up 7 bases, with 13 bases separating them. This CDR3 comprises 14 residues. The CDR3 here is CASRTGTVNSPLHF. The CDR3 DNA sequence: TGTGCCAGCAGGACCGGGACCGTAAATTCACCCCTCCACTTT.

This clonotype was recorded a few times. The chain links TRBV5-1 to TRBJ2-1; the D gene could be TRBD1 or TRBD2 (5 bases each). The CDR3 is made up of 18 amino acids. From germline, CDR1 is SGHRS and CDR2 YFSETQ. Deletions cut 4 bases from V and 7 bases from J, with 27 bases between. The CDR3 is CASSPSGTKPIYDNEQFF. For the CDR3, the DNA is TGCGCCAGCAGCCCATCCGGGACGAAACCGATTTATGATAATGAGCAGTTCTTC.

The chain recombines TRBV30 with TRBJ1-1; a possible D gene is TRBD1 (6 bases). The CDR3 spans 15 residues. CDR1 is GTSNPN and CDR2 is SVGIG in the germline V gene (reference sequence). The V gene lost 2 bases and the J gene lost 0 bases, with 13 bases spanning the gap. The CDR3 here is CAWSQRTELNTEAFF. CDR3 bases: TGTGCCTGGAGTCAACGGACAGAATTGAACACTGAAGCTTTCTTT.

Concerning this clonotype: An end of the junction does not agree with germline; a read error may underlie this. The chain is built from TRBV4-2 and TRBJ2-1; D call uncertain. Germline assignment: CDR1 LGHNA and CDR2 YNFKEQ. CDR3 size: 11 residues. CDR3 loop: CATSLGNEQFF. The CDR3 coding sequence is TGTGCCACCAGCCTAGGCAATGAGCAGTTCTTC.

The chain couples TRBV7-9 to TRBJ2-1; possible D gene TRBD1, 6 bases. This CDR3 contains 12 residues. Trimming cost V 1 base and J 12 bases, with 10 bases left between them. Germline assignment: CDR1 SEHNR and CDR2 FQNEAQ (reference sequence). The CDR3 coding sequence is TGTGCCAGCAGCTTAGGGGGGCAAGTGCAGTTCTTC. Translating gives CASSLGGQVQFF.

This chain uses TRBV5-1 with TRBJ2-3; D is tentatively TRBD1 or TRBD2 (5 bases each). Trimming removed 3 bases at V and 3 bases at J, with 26 bases between. Germline values: CDR1 SGHRS, CDR2 YFSETQ. CDR3 length equals 19 residues. CDR3 protein: CASSWGLDGGEVLTDTQYF. The CDR3 nucleotides read TGCGCCAGCAGCTGGGGCTTGGATGGGGGAGAGGTTTTGACAGATACGCAGTATTTT.

This clonotype was counted a few times. The chain is built from TRBV4-3 and TRBJ2-5, with D tentatively TRBD2 (6 bases). Trimming pared 1 base from V and 3 bases from J, leaving 9 bases between. This CDR3 is built from 14 residues. Germline lookup yields CDR1 LGHNA and CDR2 YSLEER. The DNA of the CDR3 is TGCGCCAGCAGCCAAGTGGCGGGAAAAGAGACCCAGTACTTC. This translates into CASSQVAGKETQYF.

The genes are TRBV6-6 and TRBJ2-7; D remains unclear. This CDR3 has 14 amino acids. V lost 7 bases to trimming and J lost 2 bases, with 15 bases between them. CDR1 is MNHNY and CDR2 is SVGAGI in the germline V gene (reference sequence). CDR3 coding DNA: TGTGCCAGCAATACTGACCTGAGCACCTACGAGCAGTACTTC. This encodes CASNTDLSTYEQYF.

This clonotype was detected a few times. This chain connects TRBV4-3 to TRBJ1-4; D unclear. The germline V gene encodes CDR1 LGHNA and CDR2 YSLEER. Trimming cost V 4 bases and J 4 bases, with 16 bases left between them. The CDR3 sequence is 16 residues long. The CDR3 spells CASSPRIHLLNEKLFF. CDR3 sequence (DNA): TGCGCCAGCAGCCCACGGATCCACCTCCTTAATGAAAAACTGTTTTTT.

This clonotype was seen repeatedly, ten times or more. CDR3 protein: CASRPGWGDNSPLHF. The CDR3 DNA reads as TGTGCCAGCCGTCCGGGGTGGGGGGATAATTCACCCCTCCACTTT. The V gene is TRBV2, the J gene TRBJ1-6; perhaps TRBD1 as D (5 bases). Trimming pared 8 bases from V and 5 bases from J, leaving 16 bases between. Germline V lookup: CDR1 SNHLY, CDR2 FYNNEI. This CDR3 is 15 amino acids long.

V and J are TRBV14 and TRBJ2-3; 11 positions match TRBD2. Germline trimming cut 0 bases from V and 7 bases from J; bases unmatched to any gene: 3. Germline V CDR1 and CDR2: SGHDN, FVKESK. The CDR3 totals 15 residues. In DNA, the CDR3 is TGTGCCAGCAGCCAAGAACTAGCGGGGGATTATACGCAGTATTTT. Translation gives CASSQELAGDYTQYF.

The chain couples TRBV28 to TRBJ2-3; D is possibly TRBD2 (5 bases). Trimming cost V 2 bases and J 0 bases, with 9 bases left between them. The CDR3 extends over 15 amino acids. The V gene's germline CDR1 is MDHEN and CDR2 SYDVKM. The CDR3 protein is CASSLIGESTDTQYF. The CDR3 bases are TGTGCCAGCAGTTTAATCGGGGAAAGCACAGATACGCAGTATTTT. Using reference TRBV28 and TRBJ2-3 for the parts outside the CDR3, the full variable domain is DVKVTQSSRYLVKRTGEKVFLECVQDMDHENMFWYRQDPGLGLRLIYFSYDVKMKEKGDIPEGYSVSREKKERFSLILESASTNQTSMYLCASSLIGESTDTQYFGPGTRLTVL.

In the case of this clonotype: A junction boundary mismatches the germline segment, possibly from a read error. This rearrangement joins TRBV4-2 to TRBJ2-7; D not certain. Germline lookup yields CDR1 LGHNA and CDR2 YNFKEQ. The CDR3 sequence is 14 residues long. The CDR3 DNA follows: TGTGCCAGCAACCAATCGTTCAGCTCCTACGAGCAGTACTTC. Its translation: CASNQSFSSYEQYF.

V usage is TRBV12-3 or TRBV12-4 and J usage is TRBJ1-1; maybe TRBD1 (6 bases). This CDR3 region has 14 residues. Trimming removed 2 bases from V and 3 bases from J, with 10 bases in between. This chain's CDR3 is CASSLRGQHTEAFF. The CDR3 coding sequence is TGTGCCAGCAGTTTACGGGGGCAGCACACTGAAGCTTTCTTT.

This clonotype was counted between two and nine times. The chain couples TRBV6-2 or TRBV6-3 to TRBJ1-2; maybe TRBD1 (6 bases). Trimming removed 0 bases from V and 8 bases from J, with 10 bases in between. The CDR3 contains 13 residues. Germline CDR1 MNHEY, CDR2 SVGEGT. The CDR3 DNA is TGTGCCAGCAGTTACTCGACAGGCTGCGGCTACACCTTC. Residues: CASSYSTGCGYTF.

This clonotype was recorded a few times. V gene TRBV5-1 combines with J gene TRBJ2-5, with D possibly matching TRBD1 (6 bases). V gave up 2 bases and J gave up 5 bases, with 13 bases separating them. CDR3 length equals 14 residues. CDR1 is SGHRS, CDR2 YFSETQ, per germline. CDR3 nucleotides: TGCGCCAGCAGCTTTCGACAGGCCAGGGAGACCCAGTACTTC. Its translation: CASSFRQARETQYF.

The chain uses TRBV7-2 and TRBJ2-1, with TRBD1 matching over 9 bases. V gave up 1 base and J gave up 8 bases; unmatched junction bases: 3. The CDR3 runs 14 residues. Germline V gene data show CDR1 as SGHTA and CDR2 as FQGNSA. The CDR3 loop reads CASSLVGQGYEQFF. The CDR3 nucleotides read TGTGCCAGCAGCTTAGTGGGACAGGGTTATGAGCAGTTCTTC.